This entry lists 26 T cell receptor beta chains sequenced from one sample in a study of blood T cell repertoires in COVID-19. Profiled with immunoSEQ multiplex PCR; TCRdb holds only in-frame clones, not every one. This sample has around 87,000 clones, with roughly nine tenths found just once. Sequenced: peripheral blood. These receptors were collected from a human donor with active COVID-19. The donor label of this sample is uncertain.

This rearrangement joins TRBV5-8 to TRBJ1-5; D remains unclear. Germline CDR1 reads SGHTS; CDR2 reads YDEGEE. Trimming took off 1 base at V and 3 bases at J, with 8 bases between the two ends. CDR3 size: 14 residues. This CDR3 reads CASSLRGANQPQHF. The CDR3 nucleotides read TGTGCCAGCAGCTTGCGGGGTGCCAATCAGCCCCAGCATTTT.

This chain links TRBV21-1 with TRBJ1-1. TRBV21-1 is classified as a pseudogene. This CDR3 is built from 18 residues. In nucleotides, the CDR3 is TGTGCCAGCAGCAAAGAAAAGAAAGCGGGACACTTGTTTGGTAAAGCTTTCTTT. Translation gives CASSKEKKAGHLFGKAFF.

The genes are TRBV4-1 and TRBJ2-5, with D maybe TRBD1 (5 bases). This CDR3 is built from 15 residues. The V end was cut by 0 bases, the J end by 7 bases, with 15 bases between. Germline V gene lookup returns CDR1 MGHRA and CDR2 YSYEKL. This chain's CDR3 is CASSQDGRATGTQYF. In DNA form, the CDR3 reads TGCGCCAGCAGCCAAGATGGCAGGGCGACGGGGACCCAGTACTTC.

The chain has TRBV2 and TRBJ1-6; D gene unclear. Germline assignment: CDR1 SNHLY and CDR2 FYNNEI. Trimming removed 6 bases from V and 6 bases from J, with 12 bases in between. This CDR3 contains 14 residues. CDR3 bases: TGTGCCAGCAGCGTGAACAGAGTTAATTCACCCCTCCACTTT. It specifies CASSVNRVNSPLHF.

This clone showed up just a few times. V and J are TRBV30 and TRBJ2-6; D not certain. Germline lookup yields CDR1 GTSNPN and CDR2 SVGIG (reference sequence). Trimming took off 0 bases at V and 1 base at J, with 4 bases between the two ends. CDR3 length equals 14 residues. CDR3 in amino acids: CAWSVQSGANVLTF. CDR3 DNA: TGTGCCTGGAGTGTACAGTCTGGGGCCAACGTCCTGACTTTC.

The rearrangement joins TRBV4-3 to TRBJ1-2; TRBD1 agrees at 8 bases. J gave up 2 bases and V 1 base, and 9 bases lay outside the gene matches. Per the germline V gene, CDR1 is LGHNA and CDR2 is YSLEER. This CDR3 is 17 amino acids long. CDR3 sequence reads: CASSQAQGARGNYGYTF. The CDR3 DNA follows: TGCGCCAGCAGCCAAGCGCAGGGGGCGCGGGGAAACTATGGCTACACCTTC.

The V call is TRBV24-1, the J call TRBJ2-1, with D maybe TRBD2 (6 bases). CDR3 size: 14 residues. The germline V gene encodes CDR1 KGHDR and CDR2 SFDVKD. V dropped 4 bases and J dropped 3 bases, with 9 bases sitting between them. The CDR3 loop reads CATSEGSGYNEQFF. The CDR3 nucleotides are TGTGCCACCAGTGAGGGTAGCGGCTACAATGAGCAGTTCTTC.

The gene calls are TRBV7-2 and TRBJ2-3, with 8 bases fitting TRBD1. J gave up 2 bases and V 2 bases, and 3 bases lay outside the gene matches. The CDR3 is 15 amino acids. Germline loops: CDR1 SGHTA, CDR2 FQGNSA. CDR3 bases: TGTGCCAGCAGCTTAAATCAGGGGGCCACAGATACGCAGTATTTT. Encoded protein: CASSLNQGATDTQYF.

V and J are TRBV19 and TRBJ2-3; unclear D gene. Per germline, CDR1 LNHDA and CDR2 SQIVND (reference sequence). Trimming removed 3 bases at V and 2 bases at J, with 9 bases between. The CDR3 is made up of 14 amino acids. This CDR3 reads CASSIKRLTDTQYF. In DNA form, the CDR3 reads TGTGCCAGTAGTATTAAAAGACTCACAGATACGCAGTATTTT.

This clone was recorded only once. The genes are TRBV28 and TRBJ2-6, with 9 bases matching TRBD1. Germline V gene data show CDR1 as MDHEN and CDR2 as SYDVKM. The V and J ends lost 8 bases and 0 bases, in that order; junction bases with no gene match: 5. The CDR3 loop spans 16 amino acids. Here the CDR3 DNA reads TGTGCCAGCGCCGGGACAGGGCCCTCTGGGGCCAACGTCCTGACTTTC. It specifies CASAGTGPSGANVLTF.

The rearrangement joins TRBV5-8 to TRBJ2-7; 7 bases align to TRBD2. The CDR3 runs 14 residues. Germline CDR1 SGHTS, CDR2 YDEGEE. V lost 0 bases to trimming and J lost 2 bases; unmatched junction nucleotides: 2. The CDR3 DNA reads as TGTGCCAGCAGCTTGGTCGGGAGGACCTACGAGCAGTACTTC. Its translation: CASSLVGRTYEQYF. Full variable domain (missing parts from reference TRBV5-8 and TRBJ2-7): EAGVTQSPTHLIKTRGQQATLRCSPISGHTSVYWYQQALGLGLQFLLWYDEGEERNRGNFPPRFSGRQFPNYSSELNVNALELEDSALYLCASSLVGRTYEQYFGPGTRLTVT.

J is TRBJ1-5 and V is TRBV6-2 or TRBV6-3; 7 positions agree with TRBD1. Looked up from germline, CDR1 is MNHEY and CDR2 is SVGEGT. This CDR3 region has 16 residues. Unmatched junction bases numbered 11, after V lost 4 bases and J lost 5 bases. The CDR3 DNA is TGTGCCAGCAGTTCCCCGGGACAGCTACTTTATCAGCCCCAGCATTTT. Translation: CASSSPGQLLYQPQHF.

The chain employs TRBV15 and TRBJ1-2; D might be TRBD1 (6 bases). The germline CDR1 and CDR2 sequences are LNHNV and YYDKDF (reference sequence). The CDR3 totals 15 residues. Trimming removed 8 bases at V and 0 bases at J, with 16 bases between. CDR3 coding DNA: TGTGCCACCGCTCGGGAGGACAGAGCTAACTATGGCTACACCTTC. It is translated as CATAREDRANYGYTF.

V is TRBV7-2 and J is TRBJ2-1; D perhaps matches TRBD2 (6 bases). There are 15 residues in the CDR3. The V gene lost 2 bases and the J gene lost 6 bases, with 14 bases spanning the gap. The germline gives CDR1 SGHTA, CDR2 FQGNSA. The CDR3 is CASSLRQGGGNEQFF. The CDR3 DNA sequence: TGTGCCAGCAGCTTAAGGCAGGGAGGCGGCAATGAGCAGTTCTTC.

The J gene is TRBJ1-6, the V gene TRBV28; the D is unclear. Trimming cost V 7 bases and J 2 bases, with 6 bases left between them. Germline V gene sequence: CDR1 MDHEN, CDR2 SYDVKM. The CDR3 is 13 amino acids. As DNA, the CDR3 is TGTGCCAGCACTCAGACCTATAATTCACCCCTCCACTTT. It specifies CASTQTYNSPLHF.

The V call is TRBV5-6, the J call TRBJ1-1; tentative D call: TRBD1 (5 bases). Germline-derived CDR1 and CDR2 are SGHDT and YYEEEE. Trimming cost V 0 bases and J 5 bases, with 11 bases left between them. The CDR3 extends over 14 amino acids. The CDR3 sequence: CASSLVKGVTEAFF. CDR3 bases: TGTGCCAGCAGCTTGGTGAAAGGGGTGACTGAAGCTTTCTTT.

The V call is TRBV19, the J call TRBJ1-1; 7 nucleotides align to TRBD1. V gave up 2 bases and J gave up 11 bases; unmatched junction bases: 8. The CDR3 extends over 13 amino acids. Germline CDR1 LNHDA, CDR2 SQIVND (reference sequence). CDR3 in amino acids: CASSIIGDRDAFF. The CDR3 coding sequence is TGTGCCAGTAGTATAATAGGCGACAGGGATGCTTTCTTT.

The chain combines TRBV2 with TRBJ1-2, with D possibly TRBD1 on 5 matching bases. CDR1 is SNHLY and CDR2 is FYNNEI in the germline V gene. Between the trimmed V and J ends, which lost 3 bases and 3 bases, there was a span of 8 bases. The CDR3 runs 13 residues. The CDR3 is CASSEKTDYGYTF. CDR3 sequence (DNA): TGTGCCAGCAGTGAGAAGACAGACTATGGCTACACCTTC. Using reference TRBV2 and TRBJ1-2 for the parts outside the CDR3, the full variable domain is EPEVTQTPSHQVTQMGQEVILRCVPISNHLYFYWYRQILGQKVEFLVSFYNNEISEKSEIFDDQFSVERPDGSNFTLKIRSTKLEDSAMYFCASSEKTDYGYTFGSGTRLTVV.

The genes are TRBV5-4 and TRBJ2-5, with 11 positions matching TRBD2. CDR1 is SGHNT, CDR2 YYREEE, per germline (reference sequence). The CDR3 covers 18 residues. Germline trimming cut 0 bases from V and 2 bases from J; bases unmatched to any gene: 9. CDR3 sequence: CASSLEPVAGGRQETQYF. The DNA for the CDR3 is TGTGCCAGCAGCTTGGAACCTGTAGCGGGGGGGAGGCAAGAGACCCAGTACTTC.

The genes are TRBV13 and TRBJ1-2; 8 bases agree with TRBD1. The germline V gene encodes CDR1 PRHDT and CDR2 FYEKMQ (reference sequence). The CDR3 is 15 amino acids. With 4 bases clipped from V and 3 bases from J, the junction kept 7 bases outside the gene matches. CDR3 residues: CASSSHGQGDYGYTF. In DNA, the CDR3 is TGTGCCAGCAGCTCCCACGGACAGGGTGACTATGGCTACACCTTC.

The chain carries TRBV3-1 (or the pseudogene TRBV3-2) and TRBJ2-5, with 8 bases lining up with TRBD2. The CDR3 has 17 residues. The germline gives CDR1 LGHDT, CDR2 YNNKEL (reference sequence). The V gene end was trimmed by 0 bases and the J gene end by 3 bases; junction bases not matched to a gene: 9. In DNA form, the CDR3 reads TGTGCCAGCAGCCAAGACTACAGTAGCGGGGCGGAAGAGACCCAGTACTTC. The encoded protein is CASSQDYSSGAEETQYF.

The V gene is TRBV19, the J gene TRBJ1-2; 7 nucleotides match TRBD1. There are 15 residues in the CDR3. The germline V gene encodes CDR1 LNHDA and CDR2 SQIVND (reference sequence). The junction had 7 bases not matched to a gene; V was cut back by 5 bases and J by 1 base. CDR3 coding DNA: TGTGCCAGTAGTGCAAAGGGACAGCATAACTATGGCTACACCTTC. Translating gives CASSAKGQHNYGYTF.

The chain recombines TRBV20-1 with TRBJ2-2; D is ambiguous. The germline V and J ends were trimmed by 3 bases and 7 bases, with 15 bases remaining between them. Germline V gives CDR1 DFQATT, CDR2 SNEGSKA (reference sequence). The CDR3 has 14 residues. CDR3: CSASNTPRDGELFF. The CDR3 nucleotides are TGCAGTGCTAGTAACACTCCTAGAGACGGGGAGCTGTTTTTT.

The chain carries TRBV19 and TRBJ1-6, with 9 bases matching TRBD1. V lost 6 bases and J lost 6; bases outside the gene matches: 9. There are 16 residues in the CDR3. Per germline, CDR1 LNHDA and CDR2 SQIVND (reference sequence). The CDR3 region has the DNA TGTGCCAGTAGAAGTCCCGGACAGGGGAGTAATTCACCCCTCCACTTT. This sequence encodes CASRSPGQGSNSPLHF.

The genes are TRBV9 and TRBJ1-1; D might be TRBD1 (5 bases). The length of the CDR3 is 15 residues. V was clipped by 0 bases and J by 2 bases, with 11 bases between them. Germline CDR1 is SGDLS and CDR2 is YYNGEE. The CDR3 loop is CASSVVGGGNTEAFF. In nucleotides, the CDR3 is TGTGCCAGCAGCGTAGTGGGGGGAGGAAACACTGAAGCTTTCTTT.

This clone is a singleton in its sample. This CDR3 is CASSHRLADTQYF. CDR3 nucleotides: TGTGCCAGCAGCCATCGTTTAGCAGATACGCAGTATTTT. This chain uses TRBV7-9 with TRBJ2-3; no firm D call. This CDR3 is 13 amino acids long. CDR1 and CDR2 from the germline V gene are SEHNR and FQNEAQ (reference sequence). The V gene lost 5 bases and the J gene lost 4 bases, with 10 bases spanning the gap.